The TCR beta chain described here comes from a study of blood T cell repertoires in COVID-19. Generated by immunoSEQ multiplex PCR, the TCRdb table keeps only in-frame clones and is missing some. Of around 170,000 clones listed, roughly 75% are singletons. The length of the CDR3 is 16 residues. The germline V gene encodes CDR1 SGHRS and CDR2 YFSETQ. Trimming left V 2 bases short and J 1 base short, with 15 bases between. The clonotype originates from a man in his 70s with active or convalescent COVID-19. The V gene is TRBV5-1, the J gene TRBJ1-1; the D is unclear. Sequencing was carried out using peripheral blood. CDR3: CASSLGSSPGNTEAFF. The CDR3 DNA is TGCGCCAGCAGCTTAGGTTCCTCCCCAGGGAACACTGAAGCTTTCTTT.